This record covers a single TCR beta chain. This sample was taken from a study of blood T cell repertoires in COVID-19. Study as a whole: From T cells, B-cell-depleted T cells, or PBMCs came the material, which was cDNA or gDNA.

Authors' methods: Using reference gene primer amplification, nucleated cell counts were estimated. The repertoire was sequenced with immunoSEQ multiplex PCR; TCRdb's copy has only in-frame clones and lacks some. V, J and clone size derive from that table, while D and trimming were established from the DNA sequence. The sample includes a few hundred thousand clones, about 88% of them seen just once. This clonotype originated in a woman aged 60-70 years with acute or convalescent COVID-19. Sequenced input: peripheral blood.

The DNA for the CDR3 is TGCGCCAGCAGCTTCCTATCAGGGGCGAACACTGAAGCTTTCTTT. Its protein product is CASSFLSGANTEAFF. V and J are TRBV5-1 and TRBJ1-1; perhaps TRBD1 as D (6 bases). The length of the CDR3 is 15 residues. V gave up 2 bases and J gave up 1 base, with 12 bases separating them. Germline V gene data show CDR1 as SGHRS and CDR2 as YFSETQ.